This TCR beta chain emerged from a study of PD-L1 blockade in urothelial cancer. The wider study: When blood samples were assessed, the median T cell count was 120,000 to 150,000.

Sample time point: pretreatment peripheral blood. Spike-ins of synthetic TCR analog templates went into each PCR. TCRdb keeps only in-frame clones here, not all; method: immunoSEQ multiplex PCR. The sample includes 30,000 to 40,000 clones, roughly 80% seen only once; the top ten take roughly 15%. Germline V gene lookup returns CDR1 SGHAT and CDR2 FQNNGV. V lost 5 bases, J lost 8 bases, and 11 bases stayed unmatched. The CDR3 spans 17 residues. This TCR derives from an elderly man with urothelial cancer. The material sequenced was PBMCs, taken around atezolizumab (anti-PD-L1) treatment. The chain couples TRBV11-2 to TRBJ2-1, with TRBD2 identical over 14 bases. CDR3 in DNA: TGTGCCAGCAGCCTCCGACTAGCGGGAGGGCTGAAAGATGAGCAGTTCTTC. Residues: CASSLRLAGGLKDEQFF.